This T cell receptor (beta chain) was identified during a study of cytomegalovirus exposure and HLA in healthy donors. General study findings and limits: According to the study, 160 or so TCR beta chains were cytomegalovirus-associated. Researchers reported in a later analysis that common viral pathogens appeared linked to several top clusters.

Germline V gives CDR1 LGHNT, CDR2 FRNRAP. The V gene lost 5 bases and the J gene lost 1 base, with 9 bases spanning the gap. The CDR3 consists of 14 residues. Notes on this clone: No antigen is known for it.

The PCR was carried out with 60 Vbeta primers and 13 Jbeta primers. The repertoire was sequenced with immunoSEQ multiplex PCR; TCRdb's copy has only in-frame clones and lacks some. The table has approximately 180,000 clones, roughly 13% seen once. The sequencing sample was made of PBMCs. The J gene is TRBJ1-5, the V gene TRBV12-5; D perhaps matches TRBD1 (6 bases). The sequence was obtained from a man aged 50 or older in good health and CMV-seropositive. CDR3 sequence reads: CASGTGQSNQPQHF. In DNA form, the CDR3 reads TGTGCTAGTGGTACTGGACAGAGCAATCAGCCCCAGCATTTT.